Listed here are 2 T cell receptor beta chains from one sample, sequenced in a study of blood T cell repertoires in COVID-19. Sequencing was performed with immunoSEQ multiplex PCR; in TCRdb, only in-frame clones are kept and a portion is missing. The sample consists of around 200,000 clones, around 75% of them appearing once. The sequenced sample consisted of peripheral blood. The receptors derive from a woman in her forties with COVID-19, enrolled during active disease.

The rearrangement uses TRBV11-1 and TRBJ2-1; TRBD2 is a possible D gene (5 bases). The germline CDR1 and CDR2 sequences are SGHAT and FQDESV (reference sequence). CDR3 length: 14 amino acids. V was pared by 3 bases and J by 5 bases, with 11 bases between. Written as DNA, the CDR3 is TGTGCCAGCAGCTTCGGACTCGTCGACAATGAGCAGTTCTTC. Protein sequence: CASSFGLVDNEQFF.

The chain employs TRBV12-3 or TRBV12-4 and TRBJ1-2; D unresolved. The CDR3 loop spans 11 amino acids. V dropped 7 bases and J dropped 6 bases, with 9 bases sitting between them. The CDR3 region is CASNSRHGYTF. The CDR3, as DNA: TGTGCCAGCAATTCTAGGCATGGCTACACCTTC.